This TCR beta chain was identified during a study of glioma-infiltrating T cells. The CDR3 extends over 11 amino acids. The germline CDR1 and CDR2 sequences are DFQATT and SNEGSKA (reference sequence). V lost 6 bases to trimming and J lost 5 bases, with 10 bases between them. Study-wide results and limits: Gliomas, especially low-grade, showed above-expected tissue-blood divergence; non-neoplastic patients showed below. CDR3 overlap between tissue and blood was very small.

This clonotype was observed a handful of times. The antigen is unknown. Amplification of TCR alpha and beta CDR3 regions from RNA used iRepertoire nested multiplex PCR. One-step reverse transcription and amplification started from approximately 100-400 ng of tissue mRNA or PBMC total RNA. TCRdb itself ran the multiplex PCR reads through MiXCR, one entry per CDR3 protein. The sample lists about 130,000 distinct CDR3 sequences; approximately 26% were seen once. The sequencing input was glioma tissue, nonneoplastic brain tissue, or PBMCs (not recorded which). The genes are TRBV20-1 and TRBJ1-1, with D unclear. The clonotype comes from a human donor with low-grade glioma or glioblastoma, undergoing nonglioma brain surgery, or in good health (not recorded which). The CDR3 DNA sequence: TGCAGTGCCCTTAGACGGACTGAAGCTTTCTTT. This translates into CSALRRTEAFF.